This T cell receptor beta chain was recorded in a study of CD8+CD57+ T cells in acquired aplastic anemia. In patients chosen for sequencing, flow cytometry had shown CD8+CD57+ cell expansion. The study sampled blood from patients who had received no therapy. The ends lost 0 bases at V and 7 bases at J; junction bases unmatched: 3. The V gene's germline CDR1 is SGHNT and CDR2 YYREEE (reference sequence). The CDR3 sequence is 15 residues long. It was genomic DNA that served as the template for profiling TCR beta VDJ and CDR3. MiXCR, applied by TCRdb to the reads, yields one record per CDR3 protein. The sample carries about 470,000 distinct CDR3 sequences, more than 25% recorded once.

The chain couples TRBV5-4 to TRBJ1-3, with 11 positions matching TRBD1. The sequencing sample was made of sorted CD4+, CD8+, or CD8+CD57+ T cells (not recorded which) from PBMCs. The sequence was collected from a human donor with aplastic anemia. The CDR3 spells CASSLGGQGGNTIYF. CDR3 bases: TGTGCCAGCAGCTTGGGGGGACAGGGGGGCAACACCATATATTTT.